The 25 T cell receptor beta chains below come from one sample, sequenced in a study of cytomegalovirus exposure and HLA in healthy donors. Use of 60 Vbeta and 13 Jbeta primers characterized the PCR. Method: immunoSEQ multiplex PCR; TCRdb's copy keeps in-frame clones and lacks some. This table has 150,000 or so clones, roughly 73% appearing once. The sequenced material came from PBMCs. The receptors stem from a woman between 35 and 50 years old in good health and CMV-seropositive.

This sequence joins TRBV7-2 and TRBJ2-4; D is perhaps TRBD2 (5 bases). The CDR3 totals 14 residues. Per the germline V gene, CDR1 is SGHTA and CDR2 is FQGNSA. V gave up 1 base and J gave up 10 bases, with 14 bases separating them. CDR3 nucleotide sequence: TGTGCCAGCAGCTTAGGCTGGAGGTCAGATATTCAGTACTTC. Translation gives CASSLGWRSDIQYF.

This clone occurred a few times. This sequence joins TRBV7-8 and TRBJ1-5, with D possibly being TRBD1 (5 bases). Trimming took off 1 base at V and 6 bases at J, with 10 bases between the two ends. Germline CDR1 reads SGHVS; CDR2 reads FQNEAQ. This CDR3 is 14 amino acids long. CDR3 DNA: TGTGCCAGCAGCTTAGATGGGGGAGGTCAGCCCCAGCATTTT. Translated, it gives CASSLDGGGQPQHF.

The chain recombines TRBV5-4 with TRBJ1-1; 12 nucleotides align to TRBD1. The CDR3 consists of 16 residues. V lost 4 bases and J lost 3; bases outside the gene matches: 7. Germline assignment: CDR1 SGHNT and CDR2 YYREEE (reference sequence). CDR3 coding DNA: TGTGCCAGCAGCCTGGGACAGGGGGCGACTGACACTGAAGCTTTCTTT. Translation gives CASSLGQGATDTEAFF.

The V call is TRBV7-9, the J call TRBJ2-7; D possibly corresponds to TRBD1 (6 bases). Trimming shortened V by 4 bases and J by 4 bases, and 20 bases separated the two germline ends. The CDR3 has 16 amino acids. CDR1 and CDR2 (germline): SEHNR, FQNEAQ (reference sequence). The CDR3 DNA is TGTGCCAGCAGCTCCTGGGCGACAGGCGAGGCTTACGAGCAGTACTTC. Protein: CASSSWATGEAYEQYF.

The genes are TRBV20-1 and TRBJ2-1; D remains unclear. V was shortened by 3 bases and J by 9 bases, with 9 bases between the two germline ends. Germline V gene sequence: CDR1 DFQATT, CDR2 SNEGSKA (reference sequence). This CDR3 has 11 residues. The CDR3 protein is CSASYYSEQFF. CDR3 DNA: TGCAGTGCTAGTTATTACTCTGAGCAGTTCTTC.

The J gene is TRBJ1-5, the V gene TRBV28; 9 bases are a match to TRBD1. The CDR3 is made up of 14 amino acids. V dropped 4 bases and J dropped 6; count of bases not matched to a gene: 4. Germline V CDR1 and CDR2: MDHEN, SYDVKM. The CDR3 coding sequence is TGTGCCAGCAGTTCGACAGGGGGAGTTCAGCCCCAGCATTTT. It encodes CASSSTGGVQPQHF.

The count of this clone is one. The V gene is TRBV7-9, the J gene TRBJ1-6, with 7 bases lining up with TRBD1. This CDR3 is built from 14 residues. The germline gives CDR1 SEHNR, CDR2 FQNEAQ (reference sequence). Trimming removed 1 base from V and 9 bases from J; junction bases left unmatched: 3. CDR3 in DNA: TGTGCCAGCAGCTTAGGAGGGGGCGTTTCACCCCTCCACTTT. As protein: CASSLGGGVSPLHF.

The CDR3 DNA is TGTGCCAGCAGCCTCTCGGTGGACTATGGCTACACCTTC. As protein: CASSLSVDYGYTF. This sequence joins TRBV7-9 and TRBJ1-2; D call uncertain. Trimming removed 5 bases at V and 3 bases at J, with 10 bases between. This CDR3 is built from 13 residues. Germline lookup yields CDR1 SEHNR and CDR2 FQNEAQ (reference sequence).

This clone was recorded once. This chain uses TRBV6-5 with TRBJ2-2; 10 positions match TRBD2. With V trimmed by 0 bases and J by 6 bases, 4 bases remained unmatched. There are 16 residues in the CDR3. CDR1 and CDR2 (germline): MNHEY, SVGAGI. CDR3 sequence reads: CASSYSGTSVSGELFF. The CDR3 DNA reads TGTGCCAGCAGTTACTCCGGGACTAGCGTTTCCGGGGAGCTGTTTTTT.

In regard to this clone: This CDR3 is also generated by other DNA sequences in the sample. The chain recombines TRBV28 with TRBJ2-7, with 9 bases that match TRBD1. The germline V gene has CDR1 MDHEN and CDR2 SYDVKM. The V segment lost 3 bases and the J segment 0 bases; nucleotides outside the gene matches: 0. This CDR3 has 14 residues. The CDR3 loop is CASSLGQGSYEQYF. The CDR3 region has the DNA TGTGCCAGCAGTTTGGGACAGGGCTCCTACGAGCAGTACTTC.

The V and J genes are TRBV7-3 and TRBJ2-5; TRBD1 matches 8 bases. V lost 5 bases, J lost 2 bases, and 7 bases stayed unmatched. The CDR3 is 15 amino acids. Germline V lookup: CDR1 SGHTA, CDR2 FQGTGA. The CDR3 coding sequence is TGTGCCAGCAGCACCGGACAGGGTATACAAGAGACCCAGTACTTC. Amino acids: CASSTGQGIQETQYF.

The rearrangement links TRBV18 to TRBJ1-2, with TRBD1 as a possible D gene (5 bases). The CDR3 spans 14 residues. The germline gives CDR1 KGHSH, CDR2 LQKENI. Trimming took off 3 bases at V and 7 bases at J, with 15 bases between the two ends. CDR3 sequence: CASSPGGFEAGYTF. DNA of the CDR3: TGTGCCAGCTCACCGGGGGGTTTCGAGGCTGGCTACACCTTC.

The chain has TRBV9 and TRBJ2-5, with 9 bases that match TRBD2. J lost 5 bases, V lost 0 bases, and 11 bases had no gene match. This CDR3 contains 17 residues. CDR1 is SGDLS, CDR2 YYNGEE, per germline. CDR3 sequence (DNA): TGTGCCAGCAGCGTAGGGGCCATGGCGGGAGGGCCGGAGACCCAGTACTTC. Protein sequence: CASSVGAMAGGPETQYF.

This clone occurred a few times. The chain recombines TRBV19 with TRBJ1-1; TRBD1 is a possible D gene (5 bases). Germline CDR1 LNHDA, CDR2 SQIVND (reference sequence). The CDR3 sequence is 14 residues long. V lost 3 bases, J lost 5 bases, and 13 bases lay in between. The CDR3 DNA follows: TGTGCCAGTAGTATCGACGCAGGGAGGACTGAAGCTTTCTTT. It encodes CASSIDAGRTEAFF.

This chain uses TRBV9 with TRBJ2-7; D might be TRBD1 (5 bases). In germline, CDR1 is SGDLS, CDR2 YYNGEE. Trimming removed 3 bases at V and 2 bases at J, with 12 bases between. The CDR3 consists of 14 residues. The CDR3 DNA is TGTGCCAGCAGCGCCGCAGGACAACCCTACGAGCAGTACTTC. Protein product: CASSAAGQPYEQYF.

The rearrangement joins TRBV25-1 to TRBJ1-2; D may be TRBD1 (5 bases). This CDR3 region has 15 residues. The V end was cut by 4 bases, the J end by 4 bases, with 16 bases between. Germline lookup yields CDR1 MGHDK and CDR2 SYGVNS. The CDR3 loop is CASSARVGAGYGYTF. Written as DNA, the CDR3 is TGTGCCAGCAGTGCCAGGGTAGGAGCAGGCTATGGCTACACCTTC.

The chain uses TRBV19 and TRBJ2-7; possibly TRBD2 for D (5 bases). Germline lookup yields CDR1 LNHDA and CDR2 SQIVND (reference sequence). V gave up 1 base and J gave up 2 bases, with 12 bases separating them. CDR3 length equals 15 residues. DNA of the CDR3: TGTGCCAGTAGTATAGGTCGGACTCGTGCCTACGAGCAGTACTTC. Its protein product is CASSIGRTRAYEQYF.

The rearrangement uses TRBV29-1 and TRBJ2-4; 9 nucleotides align to TRBD2. CDR3 length: 12 residues. Germline values: CDR1 SQVTM, CDR2 ANQGSEA. Trimming removed 4 bases from V and 6 bases from J; junction bases left unmatched: 1. CDR3 bases: TGCAGCGTTGTACTAGCGGGAAACATTCAGTACTTC. It codes for CSVVLAGNIQYF.

V and J are TRBV29-1 and TRBJ1-1, with 9 nucleotides matching TRBD1. The J segment lost 4 bases and the V segment lost 6 bases, leaving 12 bases of the junction unmatched. This CDR3 is 15 amino acids long. The germline V gene encodes CDR1 SQVTM and CDR2 ANQGSEA. Here the CDR3 DNA reads TGCAGCGTCGACACCTCCGGGACAGGGACCACTGAAGCTTTCTTT. It codes for CSVDTSGTGTTEAFF.

This clone was observed a handful of times. J is TRBJ1-2 and V is TRBV2; 11 bases fit TRBD1. Germline V lookup: CDR1 SNHLY, CDR2 FYNNEI. V lost 3 bases to trimming and J lost 8 bases; unmatched junction nucleotides: 8. CDR3 length: 15 residues. This chain's CDR3 is CASSDWDRGSSGYTF. DNA of the CDR3: TGTGCCAGCAGTGATTGGGACAGGGGGTCGTCGGGCTACACCTTC. Drawing the rest from reference TRBV2 and TRBJ1-2, the complete variable domain is EPEVTQTPSHQVTQMGQEVILRCVPISNHLYFYWYRQILGQKVEFLVSFYNNEISEKSEIFDDQFSVERPDGSNFTLKIRSTKLEDSAMYFCASSDWDRGSSGYTFGSGTRLTVV.

To note about this clone: This CDR3 is also generated by other DNA sequences in the sample. The genes are TRBV19 and TRBJ1-4; D ambiguous. V lost 3 bases and J 7 bases, leaving 12 bases between the germline ends. This CDR3 spans 14 amino acids. Germline V gene data show CDR1 as LNHDA and CDR2 as SQIVND (reference sequence). CDR3 sequence: CASSIRDMSEKLFF. DNA of the CDR3: TGTGCCAGTAGTATCCGGGATATGAGTGAAAAACTGTTTTTT.

The V call is TRBV27, the J call TRBJ1-5; D not resolved. V was clipped by 2 bases and J by 0 bases, with 14 bases between them. The CDR3 extends over 17 amino acids. The germline gives CDR1 MNHEY, CDR2 SMNVEV (reference sequence). CDR3 residues: CASSLVGGQLSNQPQHF. The DNA for the CDR3 is TGTGCCAGCAGTTTAGTCGGCGGGCAGCTTAGCAATCAGCCCCAGCATTTT.

The chain has TRBV21-1 and TRBJ2-7; the table's D call of TRBD2 was not tested on the DNA. TRBV21-1 is deemed a pseudogene. CDR3 size: 16 residues. The CDR3, as DNA: TGTGCCAGCAGCAAGTTGCGTACTCCCCCTTTCTACGAGCAGTACTTC. This codes for CASSKLRTPPFYEQYF.

This chain links TRBV5-1 with TRBJ1-1; D not resolved. Germline CDR1 reads SGHRS; CDR2 reads YFSETQ. The CDR3 contains 13 residues. The germline V and J ends were trimmed by 2 bases and 5 bases, with 10 bases remaining between them. The CDR3 sequence: CASSFTDRTEAFF. In DNA form, the CDR3 reads TGCGCCAGCAGCTTCACAGACCGGACTGAAGCTTTCTTT. The full variable domain, with the rest looked up from reference TRBV5-1 and TRBJ1-1, is KAGVTQTPRYLIKTRGQQVTLSCSPISGHRSVSWYQQTPGQGLQFLFEYFSETQRNKGNFPGRFSGRQFSNSRSEMNVSTLELGDSALYLCASSFTDRTEAFFGQGTRLTVV.

This clone has only one observation. The chain uses TRBV27 and TRBJ2-1; tentatively, D is TRBD2 (6 bases). This CDR3 has 16 residues. Trimming removed 3 bases at V and 5 bases at J, with 17 bases between. Germline V gives CDR1 MNHEY, CDR2 SMNVEV (reference sequence). The CDR3 bases are TGTGCCAGCAGTTTCTTTATGGGACTGGGGGACAATGAGCAGTTCTTC. As protein: CASSFFMGLGDNEQFF.